The 18 T cell receptor beta chains in this list originate from one sample, sequenced in a study of early T cells in non-severe SARS-CoV-2 infection. TCRdb re-analysed the 5' RACE reads in MiXCR, keeping a single row per CDR3 protein. The sample includes about 55,000 distinct CDR3 sequences, under 15% seen only once; the top ten take about 1.3%. Sequenced material: whole blood. Receptors originate from an adult who was a healthcare worker with PCR-confirmed SARS-CoV-2 infection or an uninfected control (not recorded which).

The rearrangement links TRBV11-3 to TRBJ2-5, with 7 bases that match TRBD2. V lost 1 base, J lost 2 bases, and 13 bases stayed unmatched. The CDR3 is 18 amino acids. Germline CDR1 reads SGHNT; CDR2 reads YENEEA. The CDR3 sequence: CASSLGFRSGGGQETQYF. The CDR3, as DNA: TGTGCCAGCAGCTTAGGTTTCCGGAGTGGGGGGGGTCAAGAGACCCAGTACTTC.

The chain uses TRBV7-3 and TRBJ1-1; 10 bases line up with TRBD1. CDR1 is SGHTA, CDR2 FQGTGA, per germline. Trimming removed 3 bases from V and 5 bases from J; junction bases left unmatched: 9. The CDR3 runs 16 residues. CDR3 loop: CASSFSGTGEGTEAFF. In DNA, the CDR3 is TGTGCCAGCAGCTTCTCCGGGACAGGGGAGGGTACTGAAGCTTTCTTT.

This clonotype has a count of ten or more. The chain carries TRBV6-5 and TRBJ2-3; TRBD2 matches at 12 bases. Germline CDR1 reads MNHEY; CDR2 reads SVGAGI. The V gene end was trimmed by 7 bases and the J gene end by 5 bases; junction bases not matched to a gene: 7. The CDR3 is 15 residues long. CDR3 in DNA: TGTGCCAGCACCGTACTAGCGGGGGGTGGAGATACGCAGTATTTT. As protein: CASTVLAGGGDTQYF.

There are many counts of this clonotype. The chain employs TRBV5-1 and TRBJ1-2, with 7 bases identical to TRBD1. J lost 8 bases, V lost 4 bases, and 5 bases had no gene match. Germline loops: CDR1 SGHRS, CDR2 YFSETQ. The CDR3 contains 12 residues. CDR3 loop: CASSPTGSGYTF. The DNA for the CDR3 is TGCGCCAGCAGCCCGACAGGGAGCGGCTACACCTTC.

There are a few counts of this clonotype. V and J are TRBV7-9 and TRBJ1-4; 8 bases are a match to TRBD1. V gave up 5 bases and J gave up 3 bases; unmatched junction bases: 8. Germline CDR1 SEHNR, CDR2 FQNEAQ (reference sequence). The CDR3 extends over 16 amino acids. CDR3 residues: CASSVSATGANEKLFF. As DNA, the CDR3 is TGTGCCAGCAGCGTATCGGCGACAGGGGCTAATGAAAAACTGTTTTTT.

This clonotype was seen at least ten times. The chain employs TRBV20-1 and TRBJ2-1; 12 positions agree with TRBD2. The CDR3 totals 15 residues. Germline values: CDR1 DFQATT, CDR2 SNEGSKA (reference sequence). The trim removed 5 bases at V and 9 bases at J, leaving 11 bases unmatched. The CDR3 loop reads CSAWALAGGFSEQFF. In DNA, the CDR3 is TGCAGTGCTTGGGCACTAGCGGGGGGTTTTAGTGAGCAGTTCTTC.

In this sample, this clonotype turned up many times. V gene TRBV14 combines with J gene TRBJ2-7; D may be TRBD1 (5 bases). This CDR3 has 13 residues. V lost 3 bases, J lost 6 bases, and 12 bases lay in between. Per the germline V gene, CDR1 is SGHDN and CDR2 is FVKESK. The CDR3 DNA follows: TGTGCCAGCAGCCACAGGGAAGCAACCGAGCAGTACTTC. It translates to CASSHREATEQYF. Filled out from reference TRBV14 and TRBJ2-7, the complete variable domain reads EAGVTQFPSHSVIEKGQTVTLRCDPISGHDNLYWYRRVMGKEIKFLLHFVKESKQDESGMPNNRFLAERTGGTYSTLKVQPAELEDSGVYFCASSHREATEQYFGPGTRLTVT.

This clonotype was picked up many times. This chain links TRBV12-3 or TRBV12-4 with TRBJ2-1; D may match TRBD1 or TRBD2 (6 bases each). V was clipped by 3 bases and J by 8 bases, with 17 bases between them. There are 15 residues in the CDR3. The CDR3 DNA follows: TGTGCCAGCAGTTTTAGGCCGTTGGGGGGCCATGAGCAGTTCTTC. This gives the protein CASSFRPLGGHEQFF.

CDR3 sequence reads: CASTEEMGNYGYTF. The CDR3 coding sequence is TGTGCCAGCACCGAGGAGATGGGGAACTATGGCTACACCTTC. V and J are TRBV12-3 or TRBV12-4 and TRBJ1-2; no clear D. This CDR3 has 14 amino acids. V was clipped by 7 bases and J by 2 bases, with 14 bases between them.

On this clonotype itself: A clone one base away is much larger, so this may be a read error. J is TRBJ1-1 and V is TRBV7-8, with TRBD1 as a possible D gene (6 bases). Trimming removed 1 base at V and 6 bases at J, with 18 bases between. Looked up from germline, CDR1 is SGHVS and CDR2 is FQNEAQ. The CDR3 sequence is 16 residues long. CDR3 DNA: TGTGCCAGCAGCTTAGGTCACCCCGGACAGTCCCCTGAAGCTTTCTTT. This sequence encodes CASSLGHPGQSPEAFF.

About this clonotype itself: This clone may be a read error of a much larger clone one base away. V gene TRBV7-4 combines with J gene TRBJ1-1; no clear D. This CDR3 comprises 10 residues. Per the germline V gene, CDR1 is SGHVT and CDR2 is SQSDAQ. CDR3 sequence (DNA): TGTGCCAGCAGCCCGTCCGAAGCTTACTTT. Protein: CASSPSEAYF.

There are a few counts of this clonotype. The rearrangement joins TRBV5-5 to TRBJ2-7; D uncertain. There are 11 residues in the CDR3. The germline V gene has CDR1 SGHKS and CDR2 YYEKEE (reference sequence). V lost 1 base to trimming and J lost 3 bases, with 2 bases between them. CDR3 nucleotide sequence: TGTGCCAGCAGCTTGTTCTACGAGCAGTACTTC. This gives the protein CASSLFYEQYF.

CDR3: CASSYRDVSEQYF. DNA of the CDR3: TGTGCCAGCAGTTACAGGGATGTCAGCGAGCAGTACTTC. The V call is TRBV7-9, the J call TRBJ2-7; TRBD1 is a possible D gene (6 bases). The CDR3 has 13 residues. The V gene lost 6 bases and the J gene lost 6 bases, with 15 bases spanning the gap. Germline V gene sequence: CDR1 SEHNR, CDR2 FQNEAQ (reference sequence).

This clonotype has just a few counts. This chain links TRBV12-3 or TRBV12-4 with TRBJ2-3, with TRBD2 identical over 8 bases. V trimming: 7 bases; J trimming: 8 bases; junction bases outside the gene matches: 8. This CDR3 region has 13 residues. The chain's CDR3 is CASTERGWGTQYF. In DNA, the CDR3 is TGTGCCAGCACAGAGCGGGGGTGGGGTACGCAGTATTTT.

This clonotype occurred many times. V and J are TRBV2 and TRBJ1-2, with 8 bases fitting TRBD1. The CDR3 is made up of 15 amino acids. Per the germline V gene, CDR1 is SNHLY and CDR2 is FYNNEI. V shed 6 bases, J shed 2 bases, and the junction held 8 bases outside the gene matches. In DNA form, the CDR3 reads TGTGCCAGCAGAGGCGGGACAGGCCGGAACTATGGCTACACCTTC. Translated, it gives CASRGGTGRNYGYTF.

This clonotype showed up many times. The rearrangement uses TRBV19 and TRBJ2-2; D gene unclear. CDR1 LNHDA and CDR2 SQIVND come from the germline V gene (reference sequence). The V end was cut by 7 bases, the J end by 5 bases, with 14 bases between. The CDR3 length is 14 residues. In DNA form, the CDR3 reads TGTGCCAGTAAAAGGGCAGGTGAAACCGGGGAGCTGTTTTTT. Translated, it gives CASKRAGETGELFF.

There are a few counts of this clonotype. This rearrangement joins TRBV29-1 to TRBJ2-3, with D possibly matching TRBD1 (6 bases). V lost 7 bases, J lost 4 bases, and 18 bases lay in between. Looked up from germline, CDR1 is SQVTM and CDR2 is ANQGSEA. CDR3 length equals 14 residues. The CDR3 sequence is CSARGGAGADTQYF. CDR3 DNA: TGCAGCGCCCGAGGTGGTGCAGGGGCAGATACGCAGTATTTT.

There are many counts of this clonotype. The chain has TRBV6-5 and TRBJ2-7; possible D gene TRBD2, 6 bases. CDR3 length: 16 amino acids. From germline, CDR1 is MNHEY and CDR2 SVGAGI. Trimming pared 6 bases from V and 6 bases from J, leaving 24 bases between. CDR3 protein: CASSPWGTPGVGEQYF. The DNA for the CDR3 is TGTGCCAGCAGCCCCTGGGGGACTCCGGGGGTAGGCGAGCAGTACTTC.